The 8 T cell receptor beta chains below were found in one sample sequenced in a study of graft-versus-host responses after intestinal transplantation. TCRdb's copy holds only in-frame clones and misses some; the assay was immunoSEQ multiplex PCR. Of tens of thousands of clones listed, 85% to 90% are singletons. For these TCRs, the target antigens are not known. Here the sequenced sample was unstimulated CD4+ T cells sorted from spleen or lymph node cells, taken before intestinal transplant. The receptor set was obtained from a human donor who received an intestinal transplant.

J is TRBJ1-1 and V is TRBV5-4, with 11 bases identical to TRBD1. This CDR3 has 16 residues. Germline CDR1 and CDR2: SGHNT and YYREEE (reference sequence). Losses at the gene ends were 4 bases for V and 0 bases for J; bases not matched to a gene: 5. CDR3: CASSPGTGGMNTEAFF. CDR3 DNA sequence: TGTGCCAGCAGCCCCGGGACAGGGGGAATGAACACTGAAGCTTTCTTT.

The chain joins TRBV29-1 to TRBJ1-2, with TRBD1 identical over 9 bases. CDR1 and CDR2 (germline): SQVTM, ANQGSEA. The CDR3 covers 12 residues. Unmatched junction bases numbered 3, after V lost 7 bases and J lost 3 bases. The CDR3 DNA reads as TGCAGCGACGACAGGGGGTACTATGGCTACACCTTC. Translation gives CSDDRGYYGYTF.

This clone was counted a single time. The chain couples TRBV11-3 to TRBJ2-2; 10 nucleotides match TRBD2. This CDR3 contains 18 residues. The trim removed 0 bases at V and 2 bases at J, leaving 6 bases unmatched. Looked up from germline, CDR1 is SGHNT and CDR2 is YENEEA. CDR3 nucleotides: TGTGCCAGCAGCTTAGATCAGGAGCGGGGGGGCAACACCGGGGAGCTGTTTTTT. This translates into CASSLDQERGGNTGELFF. The full variable domain, in which reference TRBV11-3 and TRBJ2-2 provide the parts outside the CDR3, is EAGVVQSPRYKIIEKKQPVAFWCNPISGHNTLYWYLQNLGQGPELLIRYENEEAVDDSQLPKDRFSAERLKGVDSTLKIQPAELGDSAVYLCASSLDQERGGNTGELFFGEGSRLTVL.

There are a few counts of this clone. This chain connects TRBV4-2 to TRBJ2-1; possible D gene TRBD1, 5 bases. The CDR3 totals 12 residues. The germline CDR1 and CDR2 sequences are LGHNA and YNFKEQ. V was pared by 0 bases and J by 8 bases, with 5 bases between. In nucleotides, the CDR3 is TGTGCCAGCAGCCAAGAGGGGCATGAGCAGTTCTTC. Translation gives CASSQEGHEQFF.

This clone has a single count. The rearrangement uses TRBV15 and TRBJ2-1, with TRBD2 matching over 10 bases. V was clipped by 4 bases and J by 8 bases; unmatched bases: 8. The CDR3 extends over 15 amino acids. The V gene's germline CDR1 is LNHNV and CDR2 YYDKDF (reference sequence). The DNA of the CDR3 is TGTGCCACCAGCACCAGCGGGGGGGCGTGGGATGAGCAGTTCTTC. As protein: CATSTSGGAWDEQFF.

This chain links TRBV4-1 with TRBJ1-2; tentative D call: TRBD1 (6 bases). Per the germline V gene, CDR1 is MGHRA and CDR2 is YSYEKL. The CDR3 extends over 15 amino acids. The V and J ends lost 1 base and 4 bases respectively, with 13 bases between them. This chain's CDR3 is CASSQGVRGTYGYTF. CDR3 bases: TGCGCCAGCAGCCAAGGTGTCAGGGGAACCTATGGCTACACCTTC.

The gene calls are TRBV7-9 and TRBJ2-3; maybe TRBD2 (6 bases). V was trimmed by 2 bases and J by 3 bases, leaving 15 bases between them. The CDR3 sequence is 16 residues long. Per the germline V gene, CDR1 is SEHNR and CDR2 is FQNEAQ (reference sequence). The CDR3 spells CASSLRGGAVTDTQYF. Written as DNA, the CDR3 is TGTGCCAGCAGCTTAAGAGGCGGGGCGGTGACAGATACGCAGTATTTT.

The chain recombines TRBV19 with TRBJ1-2; TRBD1 might be the D (5 bases). The V and J ends lost 7 bases and 4 bases respectively, with 13 bases between them. The germline CDR1 and CDR2 sequences are LNHDA and SQIVND (reference sequence). CDR3 length equals 13 residues. The CDR3 coding sequence is TGTGCCAGTACCAAGGGGCAGGGCTATGGCTACACCTTC. It codes for CASTKGQGYGYTF.